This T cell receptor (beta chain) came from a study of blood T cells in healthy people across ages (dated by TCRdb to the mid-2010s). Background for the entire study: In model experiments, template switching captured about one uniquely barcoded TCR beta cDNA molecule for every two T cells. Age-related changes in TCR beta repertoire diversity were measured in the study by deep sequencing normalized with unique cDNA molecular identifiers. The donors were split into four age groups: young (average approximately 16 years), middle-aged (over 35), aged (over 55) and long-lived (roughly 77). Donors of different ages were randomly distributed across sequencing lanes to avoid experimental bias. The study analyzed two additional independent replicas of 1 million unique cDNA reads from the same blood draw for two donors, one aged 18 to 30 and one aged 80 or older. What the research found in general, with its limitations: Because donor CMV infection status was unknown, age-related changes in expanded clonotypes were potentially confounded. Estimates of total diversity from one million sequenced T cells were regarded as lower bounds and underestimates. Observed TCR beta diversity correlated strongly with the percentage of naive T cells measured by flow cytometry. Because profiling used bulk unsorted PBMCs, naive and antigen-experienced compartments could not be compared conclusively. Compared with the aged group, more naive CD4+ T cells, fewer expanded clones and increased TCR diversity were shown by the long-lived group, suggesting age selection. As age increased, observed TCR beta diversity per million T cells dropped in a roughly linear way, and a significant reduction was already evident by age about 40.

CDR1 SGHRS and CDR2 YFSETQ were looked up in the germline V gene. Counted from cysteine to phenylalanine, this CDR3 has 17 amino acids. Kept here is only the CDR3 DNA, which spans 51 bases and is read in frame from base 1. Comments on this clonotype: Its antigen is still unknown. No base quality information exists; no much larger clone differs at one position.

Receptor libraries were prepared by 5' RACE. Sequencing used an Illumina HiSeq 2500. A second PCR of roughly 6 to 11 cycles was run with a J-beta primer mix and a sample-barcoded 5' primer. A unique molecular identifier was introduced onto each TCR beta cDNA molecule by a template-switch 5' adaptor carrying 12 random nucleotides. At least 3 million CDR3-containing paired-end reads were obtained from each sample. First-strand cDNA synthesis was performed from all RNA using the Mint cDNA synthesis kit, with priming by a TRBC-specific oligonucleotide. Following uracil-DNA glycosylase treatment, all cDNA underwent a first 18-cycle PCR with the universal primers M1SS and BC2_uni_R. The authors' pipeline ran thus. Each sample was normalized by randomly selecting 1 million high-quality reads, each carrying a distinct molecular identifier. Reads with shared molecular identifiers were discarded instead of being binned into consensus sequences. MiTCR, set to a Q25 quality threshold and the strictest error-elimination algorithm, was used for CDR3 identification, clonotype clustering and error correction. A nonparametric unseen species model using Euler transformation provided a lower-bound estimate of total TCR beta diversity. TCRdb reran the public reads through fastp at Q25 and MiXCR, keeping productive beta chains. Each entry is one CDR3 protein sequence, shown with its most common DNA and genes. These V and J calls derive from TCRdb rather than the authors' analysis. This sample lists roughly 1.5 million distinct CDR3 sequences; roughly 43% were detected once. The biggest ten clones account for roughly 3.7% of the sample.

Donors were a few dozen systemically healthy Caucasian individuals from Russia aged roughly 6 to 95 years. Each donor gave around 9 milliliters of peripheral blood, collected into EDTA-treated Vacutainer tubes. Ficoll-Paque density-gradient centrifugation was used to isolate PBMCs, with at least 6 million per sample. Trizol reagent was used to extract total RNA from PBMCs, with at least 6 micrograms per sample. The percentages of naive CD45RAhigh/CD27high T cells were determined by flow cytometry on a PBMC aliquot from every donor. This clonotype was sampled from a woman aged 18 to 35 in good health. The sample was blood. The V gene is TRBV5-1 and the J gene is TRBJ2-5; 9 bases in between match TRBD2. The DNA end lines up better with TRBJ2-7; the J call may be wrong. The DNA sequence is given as TGCGCCAGCAGCTTTACCGGGACTAGCTCCTACTCCTACGAGCAGTACTTC. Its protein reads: CASSFTGTSSYSYEQYF.